This T cell receptor (beta chain) derives from a study of CD4 T cells in relation to SARS-CoV-2 and coronaviruses. Study context: The restricting HLA molecule for shared crossreactive spike epitopes was mapped. Points from the study as a whole: Compared with monoreactive clones, crossreactive clones showed significantly weaker SARS-CoV-2 expansion. Samples before the pandemic and after infection were not matched within any donor. In around 60% of donors, memory CD4+ clonotypes crossrecognized SARS-CoV-2 and at least one common cold coronavirus spike.

CDR1 and CDR2 from the germline V gene are SGHAT and FQNNGV. The CDR3 totals 14 residues. V gave up 2 bases and J gave up 9 bases, with 11 bases separating them. Assay used: immunoSEQ multiplex PCR; TCRdb lists only in-frame clones, some missing. The data hold tens of thousands of clones, with roughly 85% observed a single time. Unexposed donor CD4+ T cells date from about 2011-2018, before the COVID-19 pandemic. A note on this clone: Its antigen is still unknown.

The chain joins TRBV11-2 to TRBJ1-6; D gene unclear. This TCR was sampled from a human donor in good health. Specimen: memory CD4+ T cells from PBMCs. DNA of the CDR3: TGTGCCAGCAGCTTAATCGCGGTTCTTTCACCCCTCCACTTT. It yields the protein CASSLIAVLSPLHF.